These 29 T cell receptor beta chains came from one sample sequenced in a study of STAT5B mutations in CD4+ large granular lymphocyte leukemia. Libraries were prepared by immunoSEQ multiplex PCR; TCRdb keeps only in-frame clonotypes and omits some of them. Found here are around 5,000 clones, under 85% of them singletons; the top ten hold approximately 64%. Material: PBMCs. All receptors come from an elderly man with CD4+ T-cell large granular lymphocyte leukemia.

This clone turned up a few times. The chain is built from TRBV6-5 and TRBJ2-7; D gene ambiguous. Trimming took 7 bases from V and 5 from J, leaving 9 bases between them. Germline CDR1 is MNHEY and CDR2 is SVGAGI. There are 11 residues in the CDR3. The CDR3 DNA reads as TGTGCCAGCACCCAATACCACGAGCAGTACTTC. It translates to CASTQYHEQYF.

The chain combines TRBV6-5 with TRBJ1-5, with D uncertain. CDR1 and CDR2 from the germline V gene are MNHEY and SVGAGI. The CDR3 runs to 14 residues. V lost 3 bases and J 2 bases, leaving 8 bases between the germline ends. The CDR3 protein is CASSYSLGNQPQHF. CDR3 DNA sequence: TGTGCCAGCAGTTATAGTCTCGGCAATCAGCCCCAGCATTTT.

The rearrangement links TRBV9 to TRBJ2-5, with 8 bases identical to TRBD2. This CDR3 comprises 15 residues. With 5 bases clipped from V and 5 bases from J, the junction kept 11 bases outside the gene matches. CDR1 SGDLS and CDR2 YYNGEE come from the germline V gene. DNA of the CDR3: TGTGCCAGCAGTAGAAACCGGGGGGGCCAGGAGACCCAGTACTTC. As protein: CASSRNRGGQETQYF.

CDR3 residues: CASSQQGGIPYEQYF. The CDR3, as DNA: TGTGCCAGCAGCCAACAAGGGGGCATACCCTACGAGCAGTACTTC. The V and J genes are TRBV11-2 and TRBJ2-7; TRBD1 matches at 7 bases. The CDR3 extends over 15 amino acids. J gave up 2 bases and V 5 bases, and 9 bases lay outside the gene matches. Germline V gives CDR1 SGHAT, CDR2 FQNNGV.

V is TRBV4-3 and J is TRBJ2-1; no reliable D call. Trimming left V 5 bases short and J 4 bases short, with 24 bases between. The germline CDR1 and CDR2 sequences are LGHNA and YSLEER. This CDR3 has 18 residues. The CDR3 DNA is TGCGCCAGCAGCTCGTCTGTTCGTGCGGCCAAGCTTTACAATGAGCAGTTCTTC. Its translation: CASSSSVRAAKLYNEQFF.

This clone has just a few counts. The chain has TRBV7-2 and TRBJ2-2, with D unclear. With 6 bases removed from V and 4 bases from J, the gap between germline ends came to 9 bases. This CDR3 region has 13 residues. Per the germline V gene, CDR1 is SGHTA and CDR2 is FQGNSA. The CDR3 DNA is TGTGCCAGCAGTTTGGGGTCCACCGGGGAGCTGTTTTTT. It encodes CASSLGSTGELFF.

The chain combines TRBV4-1 with TRBJ2-1, with D unclear. The V gene lost 1 base and the J gene lost 6 bases, with 7 bases spanning the gap. The CDR3 length is 13 residues. Looked up from germline, CDR1 is MGHRA and CDR2 is YSYEKL. The CDR3 coding sequence is TGCGCCAGCAGCCAAGGTTCGGTCAATGAGCAGTTCTTC. Its translation is CASSQGSVNEQFF.

The chain links TRBV11-2 to TRBJ2-7, with D unclear. The V gene lost 1 base and the J gene lost 2 bases, with 9 bases spanning the gap. The germline V gene encodes CDR1 SGHAT and CDR2 FQNNGV. The CDR3 totals 14 residues. This CDR3 is CASSLAGRAYEQYF. The CDR3 DNA reads as TGTGCCAGCAGCTTAGCTGGACGGGCCTACGAGCAGTACTTC.

CDR3 nucleotide sequence: TGTGCCATCAGCCCCGGGACAGTGGGACAGCCCCAGCATTTT. This codes for CAISPGTVGQPQHF. The chain links TRBV10-3 to TRBJ1-5; 7 nucleotides agree with TRBD1. After removal of 6 bases from V and 7 bases from J, the junction contained 9 bases not matched to a gene. Per germline, CDR1 ENHRY and CDR2 SYGVKD. The CDR3 length is 14 residues.

The chain is built from TRBV6-5 and TRBJ2-1; D gene ambiguous. V shed 2 bases and J shed 0 bases, with 8 bases lying between them. CDR1 and CDR2 (germline): MNHEY, SVGAGI. The CDR3 has 15 residues. CDR3 region: CASSYGINSYNEQFF. The CDR3 coding sequence is TGTGCCAGCAGTTACGGGATCAACTCCTACAATGAGCAGTTCTTC.

This clone was picked up a small number of times. This chain uses TRBV27 with TRBJ2-1; the D gene is possibly TRBD2 (5 bases). There are 15 residues in the CDR3. The germline V and J ends were trimmed by 2 bases and 4 bases, with 12 bases remaining between them. Germline CDR1 reads MNHEY; CDR2 reads SMNVEV (reference sequence). The CDR3 here is CASSLSVGGYNEQFF. The DNA for the CDR3 is TGTGCCAGCAGTTTAAGCGTGGGCGGGTACAATGAGCAGTTCTTC.

J is TRBJ1-1 and V is TRBV2; D is undetermined. Germline CDR1 is SNHLY and CDR2 is FYNNEI. V gave up 6 bases and J gave up 5 bases, with 13 bases separating them. The CDR3 extends over 13 amino acids. The CDR3: CASSLFTRTEAFF. In nucleotides, the CDR3 is TGTGCCAGCAGCCTTTTCACGAGGACTGAAGCTTTCTTT.

The chain is built from TRBV7-9 and TRBJ2-1, with TRBD2 matching over 8 bases. CDR3 length: 14 amino acids. Germline CDR1 SEHNR, CDR2 FQNEAQ (reference sequence). The junction had 2 bases not matched to a gene; V was cut back by 3 bases and J by 4 bases. The chain's CDR3 is CASSFAGGYNEQFF. The CDR3 DNA follows: TGTGCCAGCAGCTTTGCGGGGGGTTACAATGAGCAGTTCTTC. The complete variable domain, with remaining parts taken from reference TRBV7-9 and TRBJ2-1, reads DTGVSQNPRHKITKRGQNVTFRCDPISEHNRLYWYRQTLGQGPEFLTYFQNEAQLEKSRLLSDRFSAERPKGSFSTLEIQRTEQGDSAMYLCASSFAGGYNEQFFGPGTRLTVL.

The chain joins TRBV7-8 to TRBJ1-6, with TRBD1 matching over 10 bases. Germline CDR1 is SGHVS and CDR2 is FQNEAQ. J gave up 7 bases and V 5 bases, and 5 bases lay outside the gene matches. The CDR3 is 15 amino acids. For the CDR3, the DNA is TGTGCCAGCAGCCCCCGGGACAGGGGAAATTCACCCCTCCACTTT. Amino acids: CASSPRDRGNSPLHF.

The chain links TRBV30 to TRBJ2-7, with TRBD2 matching 7 bases. This CDR3 contains 13 residues. Germline V gives CDR1 GTSNPN, CDR2 SVGIG (reference sequence). V was pared by 1 base and J by 0 bases, with 0 bases of the junction left unmatched. CDR3 coding DNA: TGTGCCTGGAGTGGGGACTACTCCTACGAGCAGTACTTC. Encoded protein: CAWSGDYSYEQYF. Variable domain in full (rest from reference TRBV30 and TRBJ2-7): SQTIHQWPATLVQPVGSPLSLECTVEGTSNPNLYWYRQAAGRGLQLLFYSVGIGQISSEVPQNLSASRPQDRQFILSSKKLLLSDSGFYLCAWSGDYSYEQYFGPGTRLTVT.

The chain is built from TRBV6-1 and TRBJ1-2, with D unclear. V lost 2 bases to trimming and J lost 6 bases, with 4 bases between them. Germline loops: CDR1 MNHNS, CDR2 SASEGT. CDR3 length: 11 amino acids. The CDR3 sequence: CASSEWDGYTF. DNA for the CDR3: TGTGCCAGCAGTGAATGGGATGGCTACACCTTC.

In nucleotides, the CDR3 is TGCGCCAGCAGTGACGCCGGGGAGCTGTTTTTT. This codes for CASSDAGELFF. The V gene is TRBV10-2, the J gene TRBJ2-2; D unresolved. CDR1 WSHSY and CDR2 SAAADI come from the germline V gene. CDR3 length: 11 residues. The ends were cut back, 3 bases at V and 6 bases at J, with 2 bases in the middle.

The chain links TRBV12-2 to TRBJ2-1; the D call of TRBD2 is as the table states it, not checked on the DNA. TRBV12-2 is a listed pseudogene. CDR3 length: 14 residues. CDR3 DNA sequence: TGTGCAGTGGCGGGGAGTCTCCACGCTCCTGAGCAGTTCTTC. Protein: CAVAGSLHAPEQFF.

The chain combines TRBV27 with TRBJ2-7; D possibly corresponds to TRBD1 (6 bases). The CDR3 is 11 amino acids. The V gene lost 10 bases and the J gene lost 1 base, with 8 bases spanning the gap. Germline CDR1 is MNHEY and CDR2 is SMNVEV (reference sequence). The CDR3 DNA sequence: TGTGCCACGGGACATTCCTACGAGCAGTACTTC. It is translated as CATGHSYEQYF.

This CDR3 reads CASSSSQETQYF. The CDR3 DNA is TGTGCCAGCAGCTCCTCCCAAGAGACCCAGTACTTC. V and J are TRBV5-4 and TRBJ2-5; no reliable D call. Deletions cut 3 bases from V and 1 base from J, with 4 bases between. CDR3 length: 12 amino acids. Germline V gene lookup returns CDR1 SGHNT and CDR2 YYREEE (reference sequence).

The chain has TRBV30 and TRBJ2-1; 7 positions agree with TRBD2. V was clipped by 1 base and J by 4 bases; unmatched bases: 13. This CDR3 is 17 amino acids long. Germline-derived CDR1 and CDR2 are GTSNPN and SVGIG (reference sequence). The CDR3 sequence is CAWSAQGGSGYYNEQFF. The DNA of the CDR3 is TGTGCCTGGAGTGCCCAGGGTGGTAGCGGGTATTACAATGAGCAGTTCTTC.

The chain combines TRBV9 with TRBJ1-1; no firm D call. The CDR3 extends over 16 amino acids. V was cut by 1 base and J by 0 bases, with 13 bases left in between. Looked up from germline, CDR1 is SGDLS and CDR2 is YYNGEE. The CDR3 DNA sequence: TGTGCCAGCAGCGTATTGGGTGGAGGGCTGAACACTGAAGCTTTCTTT. It translates to CASSVLGGGLNTEAFF.

This chain joins TRBV4-3 and TRBJ1-3; 8 bases align to TRBD1. Germline loops: CDR1 LGHNA, CDR2 YSLEER. V dropped 1 base and J dropped 3; count of bases not matched to a gene: 2. This CDR3 spans 15 amino acids. The CDR3 region has the DNA TGCGCCAGCAGCCAAGGGACAGGGAATGGAAACACCATATATTTT. This translates into CASSQGTGNGNTIYF.

J is TRBJ2-7 and V is TRBV7-9; 8 bases are shared with TRBD1. The V segment lost 4 bases and the J segment 2 bases; nucleotides outside the gene matches: 10. The CDR3 is 16 residues long. Per germline, CDR1 SEHNR and CDR2 FQNEAQ (reference sequence). The CDR3 reads CASSSGTGGITYEQYF. The DNA for the CDR3 is TGTGCCAGCAGCTCAGGAACAGGGGGAATTACCTACGAGCAGTACTTC.

The chain uses TRBV6-5 and TRBJ1-5; D possibly corresponds to TRBD1 (6 bases). The CDR3 is made up of 13 amino acids. CDR1 is MNHEY, CDR2 SVGAGI, per germline. V shed 7 bases and J shed 5 bases, with 12 bases lying between them. The CDR3 protein is CASTSRGDQPQHF. CDR3 bases: TGTGCCAGCACCAGTAGGGGGGATCAGCCCCAGCATTTT.

The gene calls are TRBV9 and TRBJ2-1, with D unresolved. CDR3 length equals 15 residues. V was shortened by 4 bases and J by 0 bases, with 11 bases between the two germline ends. Germline lookup yields CDR1 SGDLS and CDR2 YYNGEE. DNA for the CDR3: TGTGCCAGCAGCCCACGCTGGAGCTCCTACAATGAGCAGTTCTTC. Translated: CASSPRWSSYNEQFF.

The rearrangement links TRBV11-1 to TRBJ1-1; D is uncertain. This CDR3 comprises 16 residues. V was pared by 5 bases and J by 1 base, with 17 bases between. CDR1 is SGHAT, CDR2 FQDESV, per germline (reference sequence). Here the CDR3 reads CASSLKTGRRNTEAFF. CDR3 sequence (DNA): TGTGCCAGCAGCCTAAAGACCGGGAGAAGGAACACTGAAGCTTTCTTT.

The chain couples TRBV5-6 to TRBJ2-2, with D maybe TRBD2 (6 bases). V was trimmed by 1 base and J by 8 bases, leaving 15 bases between them. This CDR3 comprises 15 residues. Germline V gene data show CDR1 as SGHDT and CDR2 as YYEEEE. Here the CDR3 DNA reads TGTGCCAGCAGCTTGCGGCGTCGGGCGGGGGGGGAGCTGTTTTTT. It encodes CASSLRRRAGGELFF.

The V call is TRBV6-5, the J call TRBJ2-7, with 7 bases that match TRBD1. Losses at the gene ends were 5 bases for V and 4 bases for J; bases not matched to a gene: 8. CDR3 length equals 14 residues. CDR1 is MNHEY and CDR2 is SVGAGI in the germline V gene. CDR3 bases: TGTGCCAGCAGTGACCGGGACAGATCATACGAGCAGTACTTC. Its translation: CASSDRDRSYEQYF.